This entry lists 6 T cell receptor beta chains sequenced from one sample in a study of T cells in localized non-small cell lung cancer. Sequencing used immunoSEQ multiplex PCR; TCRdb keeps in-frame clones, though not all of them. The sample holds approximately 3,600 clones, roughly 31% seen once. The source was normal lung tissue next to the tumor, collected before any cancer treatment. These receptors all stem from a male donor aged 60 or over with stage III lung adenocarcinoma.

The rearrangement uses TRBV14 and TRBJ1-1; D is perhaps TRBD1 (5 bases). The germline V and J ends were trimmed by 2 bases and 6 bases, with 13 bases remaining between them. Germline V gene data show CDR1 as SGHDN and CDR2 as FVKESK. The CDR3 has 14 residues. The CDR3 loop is CASSQNTATAEAFF. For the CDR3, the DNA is TGTGCCAGCAGCCAAAATACGGCGACAGCTGAAGCTTTCTTT. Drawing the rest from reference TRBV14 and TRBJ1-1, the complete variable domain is EAGVTQFPSHSVIEKGQTVTLRCDPISGHDNLYWYRRVMGKEIKFLLHFVKESKQDESGMPNNRFLAERTGGTYSTLKVQPAELEDSGVYFCASSQNTATAEAFFGQGTRLTVV.

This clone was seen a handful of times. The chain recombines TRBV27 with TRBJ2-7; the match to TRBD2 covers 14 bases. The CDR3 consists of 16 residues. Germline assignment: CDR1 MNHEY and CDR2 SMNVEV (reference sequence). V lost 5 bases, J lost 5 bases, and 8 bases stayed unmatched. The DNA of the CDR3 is TGTGCCAGCAGTGCCAGGACTAGCGGGAGGACGAACGAGCAGTACTTC. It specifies CASSARTSGRTNEQYF.

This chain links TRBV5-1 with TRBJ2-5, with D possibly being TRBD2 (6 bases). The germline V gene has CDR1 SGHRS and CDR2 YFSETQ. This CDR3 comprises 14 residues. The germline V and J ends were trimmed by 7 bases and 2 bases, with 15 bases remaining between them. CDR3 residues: CASARFSGQETQYF. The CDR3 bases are TGCGCCAGCGCACGGTTTAGCGGACAAGAGACCCAGTACTTC.

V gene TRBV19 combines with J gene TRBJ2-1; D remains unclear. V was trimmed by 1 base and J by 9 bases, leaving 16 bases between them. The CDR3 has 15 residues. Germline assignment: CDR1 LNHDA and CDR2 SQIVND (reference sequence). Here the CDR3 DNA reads TGTGCCAGTAGTATAGTTCGGTCGACTTTGGGTGAGCAGTTCTTC. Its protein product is CASSIVRSTLGEQFF.

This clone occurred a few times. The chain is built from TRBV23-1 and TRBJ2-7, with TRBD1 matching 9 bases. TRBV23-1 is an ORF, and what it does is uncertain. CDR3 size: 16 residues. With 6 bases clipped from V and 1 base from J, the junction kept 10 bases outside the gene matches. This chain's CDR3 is CASSQEGGQGSYEQYF. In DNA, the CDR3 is TGCGCCAGCAGCCAAGAAGGTGGACAGGGGTCCTACGAGCAGTACTTC.

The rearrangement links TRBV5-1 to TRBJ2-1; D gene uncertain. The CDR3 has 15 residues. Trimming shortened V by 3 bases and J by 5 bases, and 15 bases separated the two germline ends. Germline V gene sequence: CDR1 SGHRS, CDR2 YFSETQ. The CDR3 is CASSSRRATDNEQFF. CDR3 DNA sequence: TGCGCCAGCAGCTCCAGAAGGGCAACGGACAATGAGCAGTTCTTC.